This T cell receptor beta chain is from a study of blood T cell repertoires in COVID-19. About the study: Samples taken during acute and convalescent COVID-19 were collected in the United States, Italy and Spain. T cells, B-cell-depleted T cells, or PBMCs supplied cDNA or gDNA.

Repertoires were generated with immunoSEQ multiplex PCR, while TCRdb's copy carries only in-frame clones and drops some. The top ten clones hold roughly 1.3% of a sample with some 300,000 clones, more than 85% of them seen once. V gave up 2 bases and J gave up 5 bases, with 12 bases separating them. Germline V gives CDR1 LGHDT, CDR2 YNNKEL (reference sequence). This CDR3 is built from 14 residues. This clone is a singleton in its sample. The origin of this receptor is a man aged 65-85 years with acute or convalescent COVID-19. The V and J genes are TRBV3-1 (or the pseudogene TRBV3-2) and TRBJ1-1, with D possibly matching TRBD1 (5 bases). The specimen was peripheral blood. The CDR3 DNA reads as TGTGCCAGCAGCCAATGGCAGGGTCGGACTGAAGCTTTCTTT. Protein sequence: CASSQWQGRTEAFF.